The present T cell receptor beta chain was sequenced within a study of blood T cell repertoires in COVID-19. For the study at large: The United States, Italy and Spain supplied acute and convalescent COVID-19 samples. PBMCs, B-cell-depleted T cells, or T cells provided the cDNA or gDNA that made up the material.

In the original processing: It was from reference gene primer amplification that nucleated cell counts were estimated. Only in-frame clones appear in the TCRdb table, and some are missing; sequencing was by immunoSEQ multiplex PCR. V, J and clone size reflect that table, while D and trimming were determined from the DNA. Seen here are about 50,000 clones, roughly 88% observed once, and the top ten hold roughly 2.1%. Germline V gives CDR1 LNHDA, CDR2 SQIVND (reference sequence). The CDR3 is 15 residues long. J was trimmed by 0 bases and V by 3 bases; bases with no gene match: 1. The receptor was isolated from an older woman with acute or convalescent COVID-19. Material: peripheral blood. The chain links TRBV19 to TRBJ1-1, with 10 bases identical to TRBD1. The DNA of the CDR3 is TGTGCCAGTAGTATGGGACAGGGGATGAACACTGAAGCTTTCTTT. It yields the protein CASSMGQGMNTEAFF.